This T cell receptor beta chain was observed in a study of T-cell reconstitution after alpha-beta-depleted transplantation in children. Molecular barcoding with unique molecular identifiers was used for the TCRbeta library. TCRdb ran MiXCR on the PCR reads and lists one entry per CDR3 protein. This table has some 640,000 distinct CDR3 sequences, 16% appearing once. The CDR3 length is 12 residues. The ends were cut back, 7 bases at V and 4 bases at J, with 11 bases in the middle. Germline V gene lookup returns CDR1 SQVTM and CDR2 ANQGSEA. This clonotype occurred a few times. This receptor was identified in a human donor who donated a stem cell graft to a child with acute myeloid leukemia. V usage is TRBV29-1 and J usage is TRBJ2-1; D is possibly TRBD2 (5 bases). The sample consisted of PBMCs from the stem cell graft donor, taken from the stem cell graft. CDR3 loop: CSADPGYNEQFF. CDR3 in DNA: TGCAGCGCCGATCCGGGATACAATGAGCAGTTCTTC.